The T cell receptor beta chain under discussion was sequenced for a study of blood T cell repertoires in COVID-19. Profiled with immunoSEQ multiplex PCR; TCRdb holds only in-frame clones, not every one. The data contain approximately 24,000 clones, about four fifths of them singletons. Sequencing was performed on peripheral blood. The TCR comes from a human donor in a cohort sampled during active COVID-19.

CDR3 in DNA: TGTGCCAGCAGTCCCGCGGGGACAGGGGCGACCGGGGAGCTGTTTTTT. This encodes CASSPAGTGATGELFF. V is TRBV3-1 (or the pseudogene TRBV3-2) and J is TRBJ2-2, with 10 bases identical to TRBD1. Trimming at V came to 6 bases and at J to 5 bases, leaving 9 bases not matched to a gene. CDR1 and CDR2 from the germline V gene are LGHDT and YNNKEL (reference sequence). The CDR3 totals 16 residues.